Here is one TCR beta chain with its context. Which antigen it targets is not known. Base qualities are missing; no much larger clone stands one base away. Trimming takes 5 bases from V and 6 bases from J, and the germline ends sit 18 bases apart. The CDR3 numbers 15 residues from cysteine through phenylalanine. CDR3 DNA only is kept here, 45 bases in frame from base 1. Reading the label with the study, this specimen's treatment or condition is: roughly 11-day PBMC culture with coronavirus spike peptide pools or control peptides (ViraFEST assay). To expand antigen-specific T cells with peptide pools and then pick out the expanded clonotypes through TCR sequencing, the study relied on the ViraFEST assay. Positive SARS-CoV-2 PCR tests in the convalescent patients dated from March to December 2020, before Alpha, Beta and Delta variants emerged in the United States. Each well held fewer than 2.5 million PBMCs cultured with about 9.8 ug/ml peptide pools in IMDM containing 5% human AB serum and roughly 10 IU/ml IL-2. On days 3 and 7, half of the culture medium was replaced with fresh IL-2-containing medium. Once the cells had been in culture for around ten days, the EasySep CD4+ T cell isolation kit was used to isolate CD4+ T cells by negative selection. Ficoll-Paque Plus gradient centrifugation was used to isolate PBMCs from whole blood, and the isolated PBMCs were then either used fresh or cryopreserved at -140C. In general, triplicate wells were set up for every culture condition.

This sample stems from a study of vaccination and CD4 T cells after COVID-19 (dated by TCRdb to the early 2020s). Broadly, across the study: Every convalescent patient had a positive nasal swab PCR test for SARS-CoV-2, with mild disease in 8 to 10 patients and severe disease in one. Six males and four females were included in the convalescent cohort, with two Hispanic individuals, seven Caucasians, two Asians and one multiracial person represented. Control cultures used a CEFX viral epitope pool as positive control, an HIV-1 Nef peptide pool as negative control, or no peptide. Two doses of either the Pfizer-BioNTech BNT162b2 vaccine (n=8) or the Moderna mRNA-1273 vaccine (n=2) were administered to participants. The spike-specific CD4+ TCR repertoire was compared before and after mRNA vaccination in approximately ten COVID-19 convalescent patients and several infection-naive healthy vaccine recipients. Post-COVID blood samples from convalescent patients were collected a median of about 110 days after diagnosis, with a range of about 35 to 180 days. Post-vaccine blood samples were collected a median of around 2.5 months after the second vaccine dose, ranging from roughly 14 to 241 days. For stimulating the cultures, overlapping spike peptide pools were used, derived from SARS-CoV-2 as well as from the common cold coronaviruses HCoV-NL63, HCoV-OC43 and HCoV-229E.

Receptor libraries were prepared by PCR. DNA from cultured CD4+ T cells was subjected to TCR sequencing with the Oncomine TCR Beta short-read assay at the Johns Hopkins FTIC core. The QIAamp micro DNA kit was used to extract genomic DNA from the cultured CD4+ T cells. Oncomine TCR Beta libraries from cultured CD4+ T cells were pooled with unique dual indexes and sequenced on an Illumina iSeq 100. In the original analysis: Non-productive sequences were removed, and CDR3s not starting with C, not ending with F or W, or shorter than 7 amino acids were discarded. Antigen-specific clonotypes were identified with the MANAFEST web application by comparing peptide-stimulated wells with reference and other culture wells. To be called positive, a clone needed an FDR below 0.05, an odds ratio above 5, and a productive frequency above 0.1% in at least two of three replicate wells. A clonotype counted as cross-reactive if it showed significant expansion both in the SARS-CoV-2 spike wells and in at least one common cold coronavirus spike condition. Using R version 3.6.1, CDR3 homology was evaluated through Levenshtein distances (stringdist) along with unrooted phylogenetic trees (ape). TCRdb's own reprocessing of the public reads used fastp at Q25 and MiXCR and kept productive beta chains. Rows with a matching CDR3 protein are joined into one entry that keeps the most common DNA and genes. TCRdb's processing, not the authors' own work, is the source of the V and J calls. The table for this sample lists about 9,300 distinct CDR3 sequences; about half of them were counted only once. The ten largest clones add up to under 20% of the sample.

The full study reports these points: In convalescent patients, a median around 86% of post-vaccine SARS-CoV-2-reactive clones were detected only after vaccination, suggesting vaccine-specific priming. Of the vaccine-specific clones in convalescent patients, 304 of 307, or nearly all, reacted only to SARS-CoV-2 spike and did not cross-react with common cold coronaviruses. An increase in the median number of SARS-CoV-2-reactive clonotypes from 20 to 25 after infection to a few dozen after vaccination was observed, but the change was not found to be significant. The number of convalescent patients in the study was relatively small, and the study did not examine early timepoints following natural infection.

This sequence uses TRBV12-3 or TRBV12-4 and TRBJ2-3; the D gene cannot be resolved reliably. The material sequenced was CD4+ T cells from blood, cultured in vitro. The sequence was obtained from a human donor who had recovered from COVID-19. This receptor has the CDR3 CASSQDRNLGDTQYF. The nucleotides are TGTGCCAGCAGTCAAGACCGGAATTTGGGGGATACGCAGTATTTT.